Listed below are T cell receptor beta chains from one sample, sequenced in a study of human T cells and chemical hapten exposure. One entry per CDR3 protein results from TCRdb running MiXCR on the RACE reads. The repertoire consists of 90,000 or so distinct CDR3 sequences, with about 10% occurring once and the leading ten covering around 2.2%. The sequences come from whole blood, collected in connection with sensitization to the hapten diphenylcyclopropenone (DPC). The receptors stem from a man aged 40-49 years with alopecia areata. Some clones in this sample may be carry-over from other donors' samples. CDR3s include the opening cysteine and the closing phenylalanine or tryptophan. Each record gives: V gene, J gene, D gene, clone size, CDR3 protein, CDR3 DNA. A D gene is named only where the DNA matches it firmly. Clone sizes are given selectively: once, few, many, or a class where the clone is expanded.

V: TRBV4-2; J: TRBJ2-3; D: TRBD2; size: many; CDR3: CASSQSAGGPDTQYF; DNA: TGTGCCAGCAGCCAATCAGCGGGAGGACCAGATACGCAGTATTTT
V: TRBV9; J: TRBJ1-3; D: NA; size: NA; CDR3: CASSVDPLGHRSGNTIYF; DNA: TGTGCCAGCAGCGTAGACCCCCTGGGCCACCGCTCTGGAAACACCATATATTTT
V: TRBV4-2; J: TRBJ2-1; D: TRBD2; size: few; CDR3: CASSQGGLAGYNEQFF; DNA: TGTGCCAGCAGCCAAGGGGGACTAGCGGGGTACAATGAGCAGTTCTTC
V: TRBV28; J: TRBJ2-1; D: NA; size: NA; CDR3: CASSSLRYEQFF; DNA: TGTGCCAGCAGTTCGCTGCGCTATGAGCAGTTCTTC
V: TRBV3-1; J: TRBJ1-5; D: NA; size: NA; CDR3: CASSQMTDQPQHF; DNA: TGTGCCAGCAGCCAGATGACAGATCAGCCCCAGCATTTT
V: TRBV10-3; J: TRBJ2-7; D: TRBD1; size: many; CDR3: CATTGDSYEQYF; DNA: TGTGCCACGACAGGGGACTCCTACGAGCAGTACTTC
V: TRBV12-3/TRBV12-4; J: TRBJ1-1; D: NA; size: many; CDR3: CASAGGGLNTEAFF; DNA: TGTGCCAGCGCTGGGGGAGGTTTGAACACTGAAGCTTTCTTT
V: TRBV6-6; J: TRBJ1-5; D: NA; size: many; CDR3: CASSFGDGQPQHF; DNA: TGTGCCAGCAGTTTCGGCGATGGTCAGCCCCAGCATTTT
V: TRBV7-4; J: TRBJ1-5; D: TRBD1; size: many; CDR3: CASSLVPGQEEEPQHF; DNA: TGTGCCAGCAGCTTAGTTCCTGGACAGGAGGAAGAGCCCCAGCATTTT
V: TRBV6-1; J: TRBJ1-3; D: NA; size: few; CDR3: CASSASTGNTIYF; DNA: TGTGCCAGCAGTGCTTCAACTGGAAACACCATATATTTT
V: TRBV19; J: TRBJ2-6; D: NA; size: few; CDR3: CASSSTGAPGANVLTF; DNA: TGTGCCAGTAGTTCCACTGGGGCTCCCGGGGCCAACGTCCTGACTTTC
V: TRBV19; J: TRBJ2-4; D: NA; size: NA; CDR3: CASSMPTGAKNIQYF; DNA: TGTGCCAGTAGTATGCCTACAGGAGCCAAAAACATTCAGTACTTC
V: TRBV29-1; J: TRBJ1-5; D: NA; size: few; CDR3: CSVSYSNQPQHF; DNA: TGCAGCGTCAGTTATAGCAATCAGCCCCAGCATTTT
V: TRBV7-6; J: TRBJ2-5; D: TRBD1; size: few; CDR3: CASSTMTGGRETQYF; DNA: TGTGCCAGCAGCACCATGACAGGGGGCAGGGAGACCCAGTACTTC
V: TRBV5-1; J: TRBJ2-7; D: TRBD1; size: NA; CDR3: CASSHDRGLGMYEQYF; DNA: TGCGCCAGCAGCCATGACAGGGGGCTTGGTATGTACGAGCAGTACTTC
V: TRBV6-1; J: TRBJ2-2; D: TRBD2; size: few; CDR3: CASSERTSGRIELFF; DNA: TGTGCCAGCAGTGAAAGGACTAGCGGGAGAATAGAGCTGTTTTTT
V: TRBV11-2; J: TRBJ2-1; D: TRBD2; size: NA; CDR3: CASSQGGTSGRWQFF; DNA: TGTGCCAGCAGCCAGGGGGGGACTAGCGGCAGATGGCAGTTCTTC
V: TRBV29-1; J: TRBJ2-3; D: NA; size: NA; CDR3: CSSVEGPSTTDTQYF; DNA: TGCAGCTCGGTGGAGGGTCCCTCCACCACAGATACGCAGTATTTT
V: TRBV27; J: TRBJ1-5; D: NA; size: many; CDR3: CASSRSPTWGEGQPQHF; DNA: TGTGCCAGCAGCAGAAGCCCCACTTGGGGGGAGGGTCAGCCCCAGCATTTT
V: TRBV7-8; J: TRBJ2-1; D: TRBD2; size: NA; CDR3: CASSLEAGAYNEQFF; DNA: TGTGCCAGCAGCTTAGAAGCGGGAGCCTACAATGAGCAGTTCTTC
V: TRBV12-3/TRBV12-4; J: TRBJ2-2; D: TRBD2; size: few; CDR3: CASSYWTSATNTGELFF; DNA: TGTGCCAGCAGTTACTGGACTAGCGCAACGAACACCGGGGAGCTGTTTTTT
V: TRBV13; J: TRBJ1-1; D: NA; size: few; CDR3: CASSLSGEAFF; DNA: TGTGCCAGCAGCTTATCCGGTGAAGCTTTCTTT
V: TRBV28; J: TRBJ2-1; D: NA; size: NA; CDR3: CASSLLPGQEHNERFF; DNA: TGTGCCAGCAGTTTATTACCGGGTCAGGAGCACAATGAGCGGTTCTTC
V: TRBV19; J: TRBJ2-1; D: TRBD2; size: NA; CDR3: CASSSIMGTSGGNEQFF; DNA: TGTGCCAGTAGTAGTATCATGGGAACTAGCGGGGGCAATGAGCAGTTCTTC
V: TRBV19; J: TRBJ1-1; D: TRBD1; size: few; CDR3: CASSRDRGDTEAFF; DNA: TGTGCCAGTAGCCGGGACAGGGGGGACACTGAAGCTTTCTTT
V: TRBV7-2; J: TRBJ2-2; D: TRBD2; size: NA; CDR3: CASSLGLAGYTGELFF; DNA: TGTGCCAGCAGCTTAGGACTAGCGGGGTACACCGGGGAGCTGTTTTTT
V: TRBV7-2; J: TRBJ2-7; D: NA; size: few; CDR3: CASSLGGLGPYEQYF; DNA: TGTGCCAGCAGCTTAGGGGGGCTCGGACCCTACGAGCAGTACTTC
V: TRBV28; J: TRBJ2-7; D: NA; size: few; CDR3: CASSLGLPRTTYEQYF; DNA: TGTGCCAGCAGTTTAGGTTTGCCTCGAACCACCTACGAGCAGTACTTC
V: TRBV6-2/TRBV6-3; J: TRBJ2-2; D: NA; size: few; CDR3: CASSRTRNTGELFF; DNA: TGTGCCAGCAGCAGGACCCGAAACACCGGGGAGCTGTTTTTT
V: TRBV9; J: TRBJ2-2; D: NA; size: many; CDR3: CASSSTGELFF; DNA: TGTGCCAGCTCCTCGACGGGGGAGCTGTTTTTT
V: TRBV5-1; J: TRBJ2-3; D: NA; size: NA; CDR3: CASSSFYRGPDTQYF; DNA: TGCGCCAGCAGCTCTTTCTATAGAGGGCCAGATACGCAGTATTTT
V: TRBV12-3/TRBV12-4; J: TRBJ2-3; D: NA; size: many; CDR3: CASSLNADTQYF; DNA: TGTGCCAGCAGTTTAAATGCAGATACGCAGTATTTT
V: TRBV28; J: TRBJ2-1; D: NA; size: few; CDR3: CASSPTSASYNEQFF; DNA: TGTGCCAGCAGCCCCACGAGTGCCTCCTACAATGAGCAGTTCTTC
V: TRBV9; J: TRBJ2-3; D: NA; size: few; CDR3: CASSVATGDSAHTQYF; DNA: TGTGCCAGCAGCGTAGCTACGGGGGATTCAGCGCATACGCAGTATTTT
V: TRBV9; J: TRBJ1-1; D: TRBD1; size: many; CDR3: CASSQGGRRVDTEAFF; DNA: TGTGCCAGCAGCCAGGGGGGGAGAAGGGTGGACACTGAAGCTTTCTTT
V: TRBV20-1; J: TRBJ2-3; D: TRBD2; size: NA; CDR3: CSARYLLTSGSVTDTQYF; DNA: TGCAGTGCTAGATATCTTCTGACTAGCGGGAGTGTGACAGATACGCAGTATTTT
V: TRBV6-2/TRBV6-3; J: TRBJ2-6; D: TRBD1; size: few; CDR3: CASRDRAGSSGANVLTF; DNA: TGTGCCAGCAGGGACAGGGCAGGGAGCTCTGGGGCCAACGTCCTGACTTTC
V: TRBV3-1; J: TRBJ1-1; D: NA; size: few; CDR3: CASSPRLNTEAFF; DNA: TGTGCCAGCAGCCCTAGACTGAACACTGAAGCTTTCTTT
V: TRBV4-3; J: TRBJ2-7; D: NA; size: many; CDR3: CASSQDGTFSYEQYF; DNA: TGCGCCAGCAGCCAGGACGGGACATTCTCCTACGAGCAGTACTTC
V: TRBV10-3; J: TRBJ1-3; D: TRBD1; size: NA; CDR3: CAISPADRVSGNTIYF; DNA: TGTGCCATCAGTCCAGCCGACAGGGTCTCTGGAAACACCATATATTTT
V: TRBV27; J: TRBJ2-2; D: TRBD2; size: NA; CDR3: CASSRGLAGSGELFF; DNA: TGTGCCAGCAGCCGGGGACTAGCGGGATCTGGGGAGCTGTTTTTT
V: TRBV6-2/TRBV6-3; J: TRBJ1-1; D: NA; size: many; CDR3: CASSLHRQNTEAFF; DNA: TGTGCCAGCAGCCTCCACCGACAGAACACTGAAGCTTTCTTT
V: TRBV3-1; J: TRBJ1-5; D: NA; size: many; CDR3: CASSQDWGPQHF; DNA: TGTGCCAGCAGCCAAGATTGGGGTCCCCAGCATTTT
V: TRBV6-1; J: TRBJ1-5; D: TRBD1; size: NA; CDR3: CASSERGRGNQPQHF; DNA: TGTGCCAGCAGTGAAAGGGGCAGGGGGAATCAGCCCCAGCATTTT
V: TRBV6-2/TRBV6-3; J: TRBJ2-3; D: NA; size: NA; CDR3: CASSWGDVGVKADTQYF; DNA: TGTGCCAGCAGTTGGGGGGACGTGGGAGTCAAGGCAGATACGCAGTATTTT
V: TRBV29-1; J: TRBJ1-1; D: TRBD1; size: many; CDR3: CSAQGAGTEAFF; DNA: TGCAGCGCTCAGGGGGCGGGCACTGAAGCTTTCTTT
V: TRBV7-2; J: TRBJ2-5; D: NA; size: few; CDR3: CASTPGSGRETQYF; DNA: TGTGCCAGCACTCCAGGATCGGGGAGAGAGACCCAGTACTTC
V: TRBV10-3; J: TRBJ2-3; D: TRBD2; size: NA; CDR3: CAITSGLPPTDTRYF; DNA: TGTGCCATCACTAGCGGTCTACCCCCCACAGATACGCGGTATTTT
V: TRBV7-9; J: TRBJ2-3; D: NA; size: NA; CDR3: CASSSTEIVTDTQYF; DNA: TGTGCCAGCAGCTCGACCGAGATAGTGACAGATACGCAGTATTTT
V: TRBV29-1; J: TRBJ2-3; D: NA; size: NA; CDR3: CSAAVGVSTDTQYF; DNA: TGCAGCGCTGCGGTAGGGGTGAGCACAGATACGCAGTATTTT
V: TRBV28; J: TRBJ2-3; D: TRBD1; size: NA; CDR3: CASSSPGGRYADTQYF; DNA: TGTGCCAGCAGTTCCCCAGGGGGACGGTATGCAGATACGCAGTATTTT